This record looks at one T cell receptor (beta chain) sequence and its context. Its specificity is not known. CDR1 SGHRS and CDR2 YFSETQ come from the germline V gene. J lost 1 base, V lost 4 bases, and 7 bases had no gene match. CDR3 length: 17 amino acids. Using immunoSEQ multiplex PCR, the repertoire was profiled, and TCRdb retains in-frame clones only, with some absent. The repertoire consists of some 500,000 clones, with approximately 89% occurring once and the leading ten covering 2% to 3%. This record comes from a study of Ad26.COV2.S vaccination and SARS-CoV-2 variants. For the study at large: Ad26.COV2.S given intramuscularly, once or twice 56 days apart. Study results and caveats: People who got the vaccine or the placebo had similar non-spike TCR breadth.

Stated treatment: roughly 20 received Ad26.COV2.S at low or high dose, single or two shots; about 5 received placebo; per-sample allocation not given. Samples analyzed were those drawn on day 63 after the first vaccine or placebo injection. An Ad26 vector carrying the Wuhan-strain SARS-CoV-2 spike served as the vaccine. The sequence came from a person between 18 and 59 years old who received the Ad26.COV2.S COVID-19 vaccine or a placebo. The rearrangement links TRBV5-1 to TRBJ1-3, with 11 positions matching TRBD1. Sequencing used peripheral blood, obtained in a trial of Ad26.COV2.S vaccine versus placebo. The CDR3 sequence: CASSRSGTGGSGNTIYF. The CDR3 region has the DNA TGCGCCAGCAGCCGTTCCGGGACAGGGGGGTCTGGAAACACCATATATTTT.